The 14 T cell receptor beta chains below were found in one sample sequenced in a study of T cell repertoires in cytomegalovirus infection. These receptors' antigens are unknown. MiXCR, applied by TCRdb to the reads, yields one record per CDR3 protein. The sample lists about 340,000 distinct CDR3 sequences, about 27% occurring once. Sample: cultured PBMCs, taken from culture after CMV antigen stimulation. Receptor source: a human donor in good health (CMV status not recorded). Some clones in this sample may be carry-over from other donors' samples.

This clonotype was seen ten or more times. The chain couples TRBV7-2 to TRBJ2-5, with no clear D. CDR1 and CDR2 (germline): SGHTA, FQGNSA. The CDR3 totals 13 residues. V was clipped by 0 bases and J by 5 bases, with 7 bases between them. The CDR3 DNA reads TGTGCCAGCAGCTTAGCTCCCGGGGAGACCCAGTACTTC. Residues: CASSLAPGETQYF. Together with reference TRBV7-2 and TRBJ2-5, the CDR3 gives the full variable domain: GAGVSQSPSNKVTEKGKDVELRCDPISGHTALYWYRQSLGQGLEFLIYFQGNSAPDKSGLPSDRFSAERTGGSVSTLTIQRTQQEDSAVYLCASSLAPGETQYFGPGTRLLVL.

This clonotype has only a few counts. The V and J genes are TRBV12-3 or TRBV12-4 and TRBJ1-3; D possibly corresponds to TRBD1 (5 bases). The CDR3 has 14 residues. V lost 4 bases and J 2 bases, leaving 9 bases between the germline ends. DNA of the CDR3: TGTGCCAGCAGTTCGGGACTTACTGGAAACACCATATATTTT. Residues: CASSSGLTGNTIYF.

The V call is TRBV29-1, the J call TRBJ2-1; 8 bases line up with TRBD2. J was trimmed by 7 bases and V by 3 bases; bases with no gene match: 5. The CDR3 spans 13 residues. From germline, CDR1 is SQVTM and CDR2 ANQGSEA. CDR3 coding DNA: TGCAGCGTTGATGGTAGCGGGAAGAATGAGCAGTTCTTC. Protein: CSVDGSGKNEQFF.

The chain carries TRBV6-5 and TRBJ1-5, with D unclear. V shed 5 bases and J shed 4 bases, with 9 bases lying between them. This CDR3 is built from 13 residues. Germline V gene lookup returns CDR1 MNHEY and CDR2 SVGAGI. In DNA, the CDR3 is TGTGCCAGCAGTGTCACTGAAAATCAGCCCCAGCATTTT. Translation: CASSVTENQPQHF.

For the CDR3, the DNA is TGTGCCAGCAGCCAAGATACTAGAGGGGAGACCCAGTACTTC. Its translation is CASSQDTRGETQYF. This rearrangement joins TRBV3-1 to TRBJ2-5; D is possibly TRBD2 (5 bases). The length of the CDR3 is 14 residues. Germline V CDR1 and CDR2: LGHDT, YNNKEL (reference sequence). Trimming left V 0 bases short and J 5 bases short, with 10 bases between.

This clonotype was picked up a small number of times. J is TRBJ1-1 and V is TRBV20-1; 9 positions agree with TRBD1. Losses at the gene ends were 1 base for V and 11 bases for J; bases not matched to a gene: 2. The CDR3 is made up of 11 amino acids. Germline values: CDR1 DFQATT, CDR2 SNEGSKA (reference sequence). CDR3 loop: CSARGTGVAFF. The CDR3 bases are TGCAGTGCTAGAGGGACAGGGGTTGCTTTCTTT.

The chain's CDR3 is CASSPDSGEQFF. CDR3 sequence (DNA): TGTGCCAGCAGCCCCGACTCCGGTGAGCAGTTCTTC. V and J are TRBV12-3 or TRBV12-4 and TRBJ2-1; D remains ambiguous. V lost 6 bases to trimming and J lost 9 bases, with 12 bases between them. The CDR3 sequence is 12 residues long.

This clonotype showed up many times. The chain recombines TRBV7-2 with TRBJ2-1; 11 bases are a match to TRBD2. With 6 bases clipped from V and 7 bases from J, the junction kept 8 bases outside the gene matches. The CDR3 is 15 amino acids. Germline CDR1 reads SGHTA; CDR2 reads FQGNSA. The CDR3 DNA is TGTGCCAGCAGAGTAGCGGGAGGGCCCGGAAATGAGCAGTTCTTC. Translating it yields CASRVAGGPGNEQFF.

This clonotype was observed a handful of times. V and J are TRBV6-1 and TRBJ2-7; no definite D call. V dropped 7 bases and J dropped 1 base, with 17 bases sitting between them. The V gene's germline CDR1 is MNHNS and CDR2 SASEGT. The CDR3 runs to 15 residues. CDR3 coding DNA: TGTGCCAGCACCTTGGACCGTATCCAATCCTACGAGCAGTACTTC. Translation gives CASTLDRIQSYEQYF.

The chain is built from TRBV19 and TRBJ1-5, with D unclear. The CDR3 length is 14 residues. Germline-derived CDR1 and CDR2 are LNHDA and SQIVND (reference sequence). V gave up 6 bases and J gave up 3 bases, with 12 bases separating them. In DNA, the CDR3 is TGTGCCAGTAGATGGGGATCCCTCAATCAGCCCCAGCATTTT. Translated: CASRWGSLNQPQHF.

This clonotype was seen ten or more times. The chain joins TRBV6-1 to TRBJ1-1; 7 nucleotides agree with TRBD1. V was pared by 6 bases and J by 0 bases, with 4 bases of the junction left unmatched. In germline, CDR1 is MNHNS, CDR2 SASEGT. The CDR3 has 14 residues. The CDR3: CASSSGQMNTEAFF. The CDR3 DNA sequence: TGTGCCAGCAGCTCGGGACAGATGAACACTGAAGCTTTCTTT.

The J gene is TRBJ2-3, the V gene TRBV4-2, with 9 bases identical to TRBD1. The V and J ends lost 0 bases and 4 bases, in that order; junction bases with no gene match: 11. The CDR3 consists of 18 residues. Germline V gene sequence: CDR1 LGHNA, CDR2 YNFKEQ. The CDR3 here is CASSQDGPRDRVPDTQYF. The CDR3 DNA sequence: TGTGCCAGCAGCCAAGATGGTCCCCGGGACAGGGTTCCAGATACGCAGTATTTT.

This chain connects TRBV11-2 to TRBJ2-5; no reliable D call. V lost 5 bases and J lost 6, with 19 bases in between. In germline, CDR1 is SGHAT, CDR2 FQNNGV. This CDR3 spans 15 amino acids. The CDR3 coding sequence is TGTGCCAGCAGCCCCCTTGAGACGAGTGAGAAGACCCAGTACTTC. Protein product: CASSPLETSEKTQYF. Full variable domain (remainder filled in from reference TRBV11-2 and TRBJ2-5): EAGVAQSPRYKIIEKRQSVAFWCNPISGHATLYWYQQILGQGPKLLIQFQNNGVVDDSQLPKDRFSAERLKGVDSTLKIQPAKLEDSAVYLCASSPLETSEKTQYFGPGTRLLVL.

The chain employs TRBV19 and TRBJ1-2, with D tentatively TRBD1 (5 bases). The germline gives CDR1 LNHDA, CDR2 SQIVND (reference sequence). This CDR3 contains 17 residues. The germline V and J ends were trimmed by 3 bases and 4 bases, with 21 bases remaining between them. Here the CDR3 DNA reads TGTGCCAGTAGTATTCAATTCGGCAGGGCCAGCGGCTATGGCTACACCTTC. Encoded protein: CASSIQFGRASGYGYTF.